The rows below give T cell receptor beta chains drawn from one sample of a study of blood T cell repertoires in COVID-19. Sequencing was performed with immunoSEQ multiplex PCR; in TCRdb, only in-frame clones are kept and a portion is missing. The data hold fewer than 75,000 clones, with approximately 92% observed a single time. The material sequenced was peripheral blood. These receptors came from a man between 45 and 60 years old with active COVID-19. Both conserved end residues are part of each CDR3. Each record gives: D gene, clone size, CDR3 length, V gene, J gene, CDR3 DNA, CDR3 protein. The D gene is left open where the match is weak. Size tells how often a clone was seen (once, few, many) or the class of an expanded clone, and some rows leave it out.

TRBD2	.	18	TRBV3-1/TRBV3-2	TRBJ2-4	TGTGCCAGCAGCCAAGATGATGCGGGGGGTTTGAACAAAAACATTCAGTACTTC	CASSQDDAGGLNKNIQYF
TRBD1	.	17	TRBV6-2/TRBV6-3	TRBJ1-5	TGTGCCAGCAGTAAAATACAGGGGGCTCGCCGGGATTGGCCCCAGCATTTT	CASSKIQGARRDWPQHF
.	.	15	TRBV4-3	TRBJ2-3	TGCGCCAGCAGCCAAGGAGGGAGCGGGCGGGATACGCAGTATTTT	CASSQGGSGRDTQYF
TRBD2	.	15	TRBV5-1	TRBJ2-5	TGCGCCAGCAGCCCGGGAGGGGCTCGAGGGGAGACCCAGTACTTC	CASSPGGARGETQYF
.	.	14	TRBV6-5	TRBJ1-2	TGTGCCAGCAGACACAGGGACCCTAACTATGGCTACACCTTC	CASRHRDPNYGYTF
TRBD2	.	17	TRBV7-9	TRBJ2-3	TGTGCCAGCAGCTTAACCCTGGGACTAGTGGGGACAGATACGCAGTATTTT	CASSLTLGLVGTDTQYF
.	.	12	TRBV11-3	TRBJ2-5	TGTGCCAGCAGTTCTGAAGCGGAGACCCAGTACTTC	CASSSEAETQYF
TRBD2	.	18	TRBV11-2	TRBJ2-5	TGTGCCAGCAGTTCCCGGGAGGGACTAGCGTTTGGGGGAGAGACCCAGTACTTC	CASSSREGLAFGGETQYF
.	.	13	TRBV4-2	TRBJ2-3	TGTGCCAGCAGCCAGCCGGGAGCAGATACGCAGTATTTT	CASSQPGADTQYF
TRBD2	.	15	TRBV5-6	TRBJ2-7	TGTGCCAGCAGCTCGACACTAGCGGGTTTCTACGAGCAGTACTTC	CASSSTLAGFYEQYF
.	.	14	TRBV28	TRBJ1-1	TGTGCCAGCAGAACCACGGGAGTGAACACTGAAGCTTTCTTT	CASRTTGVNTEAFF
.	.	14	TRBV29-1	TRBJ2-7	TGCAGCGTCCAACTGCCGACTAGTGGCCACGAGCAGTACTTC	CSVQLPTSGHEQYF
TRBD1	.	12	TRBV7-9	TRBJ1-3	TGTGCCAGCAGCTACCGACAGGGCCACATATATTTT	CASSYRQGHIYF
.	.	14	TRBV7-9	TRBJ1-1	TGTGCCAGCAGCCGACTATCGGAGAACACTGAAGCTTTCTTT	CASSRLSENTEAFF
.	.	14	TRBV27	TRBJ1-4	TGTGCCAGCACCTACGGGGGTAGTTTTGGAAAACTGTTTTTT	CASTYGGSFGKLFF
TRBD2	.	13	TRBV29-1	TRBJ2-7	TGCAGCGTGAAGACTAGCGGGAGATACGAGCAGTACTTC	CSVKTSGRYEQYF
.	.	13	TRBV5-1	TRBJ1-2	TGCGCCAGCAGCTTGGGAGGAAACTATGGCTACACCTTC	CASSLGGNYGYTF
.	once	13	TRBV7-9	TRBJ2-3	TGTGCCAGCAGCTTAGGCGGCGCGGATACGCAGTATTTT	CASSLGGADTQYF
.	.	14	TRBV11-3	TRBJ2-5	TGTGCCAGCAGCTTATGGGGAGACGAGGAGACCCAGTACTTC	CASSLWGDEETQYF
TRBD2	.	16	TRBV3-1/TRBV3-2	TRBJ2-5	TGTGCCAGCAGCCTCCACGGGGGGGGGTACCAAGAGACCCAGTACTTC	CASSLHGGGYQETQYF
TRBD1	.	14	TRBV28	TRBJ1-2	TGTGCCAGCAGTTTAACCGGACAGGGCTATGGCTACACCTTC	CASSLTGQGYGYTF
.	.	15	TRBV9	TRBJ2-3	TGTGCCAGCAGCGTAGGCGGGAAGAGCACAGATACGCAGTATTTT	CASSVGGKSTDTQYF
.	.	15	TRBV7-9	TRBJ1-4	TGTGCCAGCAGCTTAGGGGCATCAACTAATGAAAAACTGTTTTTT	CASSLGASTNEKLFF
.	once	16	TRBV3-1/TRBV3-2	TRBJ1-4	TGTGCCAGCAGCACCGGGACAATGGACGATGGGGAAAAACTGTTTTTT	CASSTGTMDDGEKLFF
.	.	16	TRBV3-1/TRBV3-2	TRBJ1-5	TGTGCCAGCAGCCAAGGGTTACGCAGGGGATATCAGCCCCAGCATTTT	CASSQGLRRGYQPQHF
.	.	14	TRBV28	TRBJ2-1	TGTGCCAGCAGTTTACACAATCCGGGCAATGAGCAGTTCTTC	CASSLHNPGNEQFF
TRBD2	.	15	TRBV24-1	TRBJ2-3	TGTGCCACCAGTGTCCTTGGGGGAGGGACAGATACGCAGTATTTT	CATSVLGGGTDTQYF
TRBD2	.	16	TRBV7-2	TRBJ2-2	TGTGCCAGCAGCTTAGTGGGACTAGCGGGGGCCGGGGAGCTGTTTTTT	CASSLVGLAGAGELFF
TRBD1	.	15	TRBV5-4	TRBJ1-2	TGTGCCAGCAGCGGGACAGGGTCGGTTAGTGGTGGCTACACCTTC	CASSGTGSVSGGYTF
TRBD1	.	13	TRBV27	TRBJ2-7	TGTGCCAGCAGCCACAGGGGTATGCACGAGCAGTACTTC	CASSHRGMHEQYF
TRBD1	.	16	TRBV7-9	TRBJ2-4	TGTGCCAGCAGCTTAGGTGCGGGACAGGGAGAACACATTCAGTACTTC	CASSLGAGQGEHIQYF
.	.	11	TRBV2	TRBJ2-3	TGTGCCAGCCTCGTAGTCGATACGCAGTATTTT	CASLVVDTQYF
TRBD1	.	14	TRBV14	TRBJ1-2	TGTGCCAGCAGCCAAAATACAGGGGGTGGAGGCTACACCTTC	CASSQNTGGGGYTF